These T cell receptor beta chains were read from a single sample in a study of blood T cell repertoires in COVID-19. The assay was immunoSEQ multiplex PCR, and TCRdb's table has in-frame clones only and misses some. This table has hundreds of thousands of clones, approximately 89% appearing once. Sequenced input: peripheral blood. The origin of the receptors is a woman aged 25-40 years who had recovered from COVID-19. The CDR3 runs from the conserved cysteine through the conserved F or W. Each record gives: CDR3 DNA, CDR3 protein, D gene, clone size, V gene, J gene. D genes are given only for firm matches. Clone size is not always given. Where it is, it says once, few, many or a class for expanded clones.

CDR3nt: TGTGCCAGCAGCTTCACGCCGGGACTAGCGGGGGGGCACGATGAGCAGTTCTTC
CDR3aa: CASSFTPGLAGGHDEQFF
d_gene: TRBD2
abundance: -
v_gene: TRBV5-6
j_gene: TRBJ2-1

CDR3nt: TGTGCCAGCAGCTTTTTGTGGACAGGGGCCACCGGGGAGCTGTTTTTT
CDR3aa: CASSFLWTGATGELFF
d_gene: TRBD1
abundance: -
v_gene: TRBV5-4
j_gene: TRBJ2-2

CDR3nt: TGTGCCAGCAGTTTCTTTATCGGGGGGGCCGATGAGCAGTTCTTC
CDR3aa: CASSFFIGGADEQFF
d_gene: TRBD2
abundance: few
v_gene: TRBV27
j_gene: TRBJ2-1

CDR3nt: TGTGCCAGCAGTCCGCGACTAGCGGGGGGCACCAGCTCCTACGAGCAGTACTTC
CDR3aa: CASSPRLAGGTSSYEQYF
d_gene: TRBD2
abundance: -
v_gene: TRBV28
j_gene: TRBJ2-7

CDR3nt: TGTGCCAGCAGCCCCGGACTAGCGGGGAGCGAGACCCAGTACTTC
CDR3aa: CASSPGLAGSETQYF
d_gene: TRBD2
abundance: -
v_gene: TRBV7-8
j_gene: TRBJ2-5

CDR3nt: TGTGCCAGCAGGGGGGGGCAGGGCAACACCGGGGAGCTGTTTTTT
CDR3aa: CASRGGQGNTGELFF
d_gene: -
abundance: -
v_gene: TRBV4-2
j_gene: TRBJ2-2

CDR3nt: TGTGCCAGCAGTTCTTGGGCCCATCAGTCCAATGAGCAGTTCTTC
CDR3aa: CASSSWAHQSNEQFF
d_gene: -
abundance: -
v_gene: TRBV5-4
j_gene: TRBJ2-1

CDR3nt: TGTGCCAGCAGCTTGACAGGGGGTGACGCTGAAGCTTTCTTT
CDR3aa: CASSLTGGDAEAFF
d_gene: TRBD1
abundance: few
v_gene: TRBV5-4
j_gene: TRBJ1-1

CDR3nt: TGTGCCAGCAATCGGGGACACTCGAATCAGCCCCAGCATTTT
CDR3aa: CASNRGHSNQPQHF
d_gene: -
abundance: -
v_gene: TRBV7-3
j_gene: TRBJ1-5

CDR3nt: TGTGCCAGTAGTATAAGCAGGGGAATCTATGGCTACACCTTC
CDR3aa: CASSISRGIYGYTF
d_gene: -
abundance: once
v_gene: TRBV19
j_gene: TRBJ1-2

CDR3nt: TGTGCCAGCAGCACTGGGACAGGGCGGTACGAGCAGTACTTC
CDR3aa: CASSTGTGRYEQYF
d_gene: TRBD1
abundance: -
v_gene: TRBV5-5
j_gene: TRBJ2-7

CDR3nt: TGTGCCAGCAGCTTGACAGGGGACTATGGCTACACCTTC
CDR3aa: CASSLTGDYGYTF
d_gene: TRBD1
abundance: -
v_gene: TRBV7-9
j_gene: TRBJ1-2

CDR3nt: TGTGCCAGCAGCAAAGGTGCCCCCCGGGGGACTGAAGCTTTCTTT
CDR3aa: CASSKGAPRGTEAFF
d_gene: -
abundance: -
v_gene: TRBV21-1
j_gene: TRBJ1-1

CDR3nt: TGTGCCATCAGTGACAGGGATCGAGAGACCCAGTACTTC
CDR3aa: CAISDRDRETQYF
d_gene: -
abundance: -
v_gene: TRBV10-3
j_gene: TRBJ2-5

CDR3nt: TGTGCCAGCAGTCCTCCCCGGGACAGGGAACAGCCCCAGCATTTT
CDR3aa: CASSPPRDREQPQHF
d_gene: TRBD1
abundance: -
v_gene: TRBV28
j_gene: TRBJ1-5

CDR3nt: TGTGCCAGCAGCTTAACGGGGGGGCCAGCAGATACGCAGTATTTT
CDR3aa: CASSLTGGPADTQYF
d_gene: TRBD2
abundance: -
v_gene: TRBV7-2
j_gene: TRBJ2-3

CDR3nt: TGCGCCAGCAGCTTCCCAGGGAGGGGCACTGAAGCTTTCTTT
CDR3aa: CASSFPGRGTEAFF
d_gene: -
abundance: -
v_gene: TRBV5-1
j_gene: TRBJ1-1

CDR3nt: TGTGCCAGCAGCCGGGACTTCTACAATGAGCAGTTCTTC
CDR3aa: CASSRDFYNEQFF
d_gene: -
abundance: -
v_gene: TRBV9
j_gene: TRBJ2-1

CDR3nt: TGCGCCAGCAGCTTGGAGTCGCGTCTTGGCATTCAGTACTTC
CDR3aa: CASSLESRLGIQYF
d_gene: -
abundance: -
v_gene: TRBV5-1
j_gene: TRBJ2-4

CDR3nt: TGTGCCACCAGCAGTCAGGGGGCCCCCTATGGCTACACCTTC
CDR3aa: CATSSQGAPYGYTF
d_gene: TRBD1
abundance: -
v_gene: TRBV15
j_gene: TRBJ1-2

CDR3nt: TGTGCCAGCAGACCCCGGGGGGGGGCGGATGGCTACACCTTC
CDR3aa: CASRPRGGADGYTF
d_gene: -
abundance: few
v_gene: TRBV27
j_gene: TRBJ1-2

CDR3nt: TGTGCCAGCAGCTTGGACCGACAGCAAGAGACCCAGTACTTC
CDR3aa: CASSLDRQQETQYF
d_gene: -
abundance: -
v_gene: TRBV5-4
j_gene: TRBJ2-5

CDR3nt: TGTGCCAGCAGTTGGGCGGGACAGGGGTCGGCAGATACGCAGTATTTT
CDR3aa: CASSWAGQGSADTQYF
d_gene: TRBD1
abundance: -
v_gene: TRBV28
j_gene: TRBJ2-3

CDR3nt: TGTGCCAGCAACAGGGACAGCCTGGCTTTCTTT
CDR3aa: CASNRDSLAFF
d_gene: TRBD1
abundance: -
v_gene: TRBV28
j_gene: TRBJ1-1

CDR3nt: TGCGCCAGCAGCGCCAGGGACAGAGATAATTCACCCCTCCACTTT
CDR3aa: CASSARDRDNSPLHF
d_gene: TRBD1
abundance: -
v_gene: TRBV4-1
j_gene: TRBJ1-6

CDR3nt: TGTGCCTGGAGTTTCTCGGACAGGGGAACTGAAGCTTTCTTT
CDR3aa: CAWSFSDRGTEAFF
d_gene: TRBD1
abundance: -
v_gene: TRBV30
j_gene: TRBJ1-1

CDR3nt: TGTGCCAGCAGTCCCGGACAGAGAGAAGCTTTCTTT
CDR3aa: CASSPGQREAFF
d_gene: -
abundance: once
v_gene: TRBV6-5
j_gene: TRBJ1-1

CDR3nt: TGTGCCAGCAGGGTGCAGGAGACCCAGTACTTC
CDR3aa: CASRVQETQYF
d_gene: -
abundance: -
v_gene: TRBV3-1/TRBV3-2
j_gene: TRBJ2-5

CDR3nt: TGTGCCAGCAGCCACCGGGACACCCTTACCGGGCAGTACTTC
CDR3aa: CASSHRDTLTGQYF
d_gene: -
abundance: -
v_gene: TRBV14
j_gene: TRBJ2-7

CDR3nt: TGTGCCAGCAGCCAGGAGGGACAGGCCAGCTACACCTTC
CDR3aa: CASSQEGQASYTF
d_gene: TRBD1
abundance: -
v_gene: TRBV3-1/TRBV3-2
j_gene: TRBJ1-2

CDR3nt: TGCAGTGCTAGTGACCAGGCCCCTAAGCCCCAGCATTTT
CDR3aa: CSASDQAPKPQHF
d_gene: -
abundance: -
v_gene: TRBV20-1
j_gene: TRBJ1-5

CDR3nt: TGTGCCAGCAGTCTACGCAGGGAGGGGATCATCTATGGCTACACCTTC
CDR3aa: CASSLRREGIIYGYTF
d_gene: -
abundance: -
v_gene: TRBV28
j_gene: TRBJ1-2

CDR3nt: TGTGCCAGCAGCTTGGCCCTAGCGGGGGACTACGAGCAGTACTTC
CDR3aa: CASSLALAGDYEQYF
d_gene: TRBD2
abundance: -
v_gene: TRBV5-4
j_gene: TRBJ2-7

CDR3nt: TGTGCCACTACGGACAGGGGGACAGATACGCAGTATTTT
CDR3aa: CATTDRGTDTQYF
d_gene: TRBD1
abundance: -
v_gene: TRBV10-3
j_gene: TRBJ2-3

CDR3nt: TGTGCCAGCAGTCGGGACTCCCGTCGAGAAAAACTGTTTTTT
CDR3aa: CASSRDSRREKLFF
d_gene: -
abundance: -
v_gene: TRBV28
j_gene: TRBJ1-4

CDR3nt: TGCGCCAGCAGCTTGGGAGAGAGCAATCAGCCCCAGCATTTT
CDR3aa: CASSLGESNQPQHF
d_gene: -
abundance: -
v_gene: TRBV5-1
j_gene: TRBJ1-5

CDR3nt: TGTGCCAGCTCACCAGAGTCACCGTCCTTTAATCAGCCCCAGCATTTT
CDR3aa: CASSPESPSFNQPQHF
d_gene: -
abundance: -
v_gene: TRBV18
j_gene: TRBJ1-5

CDR3nt: TGTGCCAGCAGCTCCGGGAGGAATGAGCAGTTCTTC
CDR3aa: CASSSGRNEQFF
d_gene: TRBD2
abundance: once
v_gene: TRBV3-1/TRBV3-2
j_gene: TRBJ2-1

CDR3nt: TGTGCCAGCAGCCAAGTGAGCCAGGGGGCTGGAACCGGGGAGCTGTTTTTT
CDR3aa: CASSQVSQGAGTGELFF
d_gene: TRBD1
abundance: once
v_gene: TRBV3-1/TRBV3-2
j_gene: TRBJ2-2

CDR3nt: TGTGCCAGTAAAAAGGCAGGGGAGTACAATGAGCAGTTCTTC
CDR3aa: CASKKAGEYNEQFF
d_gene: -
abundance: -
v_gene: TRBV19
j_gene: TRBJ2-1

CDR3nt: TGTGCCAGCAGTTACAAAGCGGTTAAGGACGAGCAGTACTTC
CDR3aa: CASSYKAVKDEQYF
d_gene: -
abundance: few
v_gene: TRBV6-2/TRBV6-3
j_gene: TRBJ2-7

CDR3nt: TGTGCCAGCAGTTTCTTGGCAGGGAAAGATCCAAGCAATCAGCCCCAGCATTTT
CDR3aa: CASSFLAGKDPSNQPQHF
d_gene: -
abundance: -
v_gene: TRBV27
j_gene: TRBJ1-5

CDR3nt: TGTGCCAGCAGTGAAGGCGACTCCTACAATGAGCAGTTCTTC
CDR3aa: CASSEGDSYNEQFF
d_gene: -
abundance: -
v_gene: TRBV6-1
j_gene: TRBJ2-1

CDR3nt: TGCGCCAGCAGCTCTCCGGACAGGAGCGGCTTTAACTCCTACGAGCAGTACTTC
CDR3aa: CASSSPDRSGFNSYEQYF
d_gene: TRBD1
abundance: -
v_gene: TRBV5-1
j_gene: TRBJ2-7

CDR3nt: TGTGCCAGTGGGGACAGGGGATCCTATAATTCACCCCTCCACTTT
CDR3aa: CASGDRGSYNSPLHF
d_gene: TRBD1
abundance: -
v_gene: TRBV25-1
j_gene: TRBJ1-6

CDR3nt: TGTGCCAGCTCTCATGGGGCAGGGCTAGCGAGCAATCAGCCCCAGCATTTT
CDR3aa: CASSHGAGLASNQPQHF
d_gene: -
abundance: -
v_gene: TRBV28
j_gene: TRBJ1-5

CDR3nt: TGTGCCTCCAGCACTGAGGCTTACACAGATACGCAGTATTTT
CDR3aa: CASSTEAYTDTQYF
d_gene: -
abundance: -
v_gene: TRBV6-4
j_gene: TRBJ2-3

CDR3nt: TGTGCCAGCAGTTTTGATCCAGGGGGCCGAATGAACACTGAAGCTTTCTTT
CDR3aa: CASSFDPGGRMNTEAFF
d_gene: TRBD1
abundance: -
v_gene: TRBV28
j_gene: TRBJ1-1

CDR3nt: TGCGCCAGCAGCGTTACAGGGACAGTCTATGGCTACACCTTC
CDR3aa: CASSVTGTVYGYTF
d_gene: TRBD1
abundance: -
v_gene: TRBV4-1
j_gene: TRBJ1-2

CDR3nt: TGTGCCAGCAGCCAAGCTGTAGCGGGAAAGACCTACAATGAGCAGTTCTTC
CDR3aa: CASSQAVAGKTYNEQFF
d_gene: TRBD2
abundance: -
v_gene: TRBV4-2
j_gene: TRBJ2-1

CDR3nt: TGTGCCATCAGCAGAGGACAGGGATTGGGGGAGCTGTTTTTT
CDR3aa: CAISRGQGLGELFF
d_gene: TRBD1
abundance: -
v_gene: TRBV15
j_gene: TRBJ2-2

CDR3nt: TGTGCCACCAGCATAAGACAGGGGGTGAACACCGGGGAGCTGTTTTTT
CDR3aa: CATSIRQGVNTGELFF
d_gene: TRBD1
abundance: -
v_gene: TRBV15
j_gene: TRBJ2-2

CDR3nt: TGTGCCAGCAGCCCCGACGGACAGTTGGAGGCCCAGCATTTT
CDR3aa: CASSPDGQLEAQHF
d_gene: -
abundance: -
v_gene: TRBV7-9
j_gene: TRBJ1-5